This T cell receptor beta chain was obtained from a study of blood T cell repertoires in COVID-19 (dated by TCRdb to 2019 to 2021). In the study overall: Samples from collaborators originated in the United States, Italy and Spain and spanned both the acute and convalescent phases of COVID-19. The material from the prospective study consisted of cDNA or gDNA derived from T cells, B-cell-depleted T cells, or PBMCs. The dataset comprised deeply sampled blood TCRbeta repertoires from subjects exposed to, actively infected with, or recovered from COVID-19. The repertoires were released in a freely available public database meant as a resource for research on the immune response to SARS-CoV-2. The samples were drawn from two sources: the first 160 participants of the ongoing ImmuneRACE study, and 1,000 to 1,500 subjects contributed by 6 global collaborators. A de-identified subject ID, COVID-19 status, age in years and sex were almost always included in the sample metadata. Where available, HLA class I and class II types were obtained from metadata supplied by the sample provider rather than from assay-based typing. The investigation overall reported the following: The quantity of clinical and demographic metadata differed by source and by participant and was supplied without curation.

The immunoSEQ Assay, a bias-controlled multiplex PCR, was used to amplify TCRbeta CDR3 regions from genomic DNA. Concerning the study's data processing: Nucleated cell counts per sample were estimated from amplification of reference gene primers within the assay. To quantify the absolute abundance of each unique TCRbeta CDR3 rearrangement, sequence reads were collapsed and filtered. For each sample, productive Simpson clonality was calculated as the square root of Simpson's diversity index across productive rearrangements. TCRdb obtained this table from immuneACCESS and retained in-frame rearrangements with V and J assigned. These tables miss some clones; where compared with another copy, unresolved V genes account for less than half of the shortfall, and the remainder is unexplained. V, J and clone size were drawn from that table, and D and trimming were deduced from the DNA. The sample includes tens of thousands of clones, with 88% observed a single time. Roughly an eighth of the sample goes to the ten largest clones.

Of note for this clone: Its antigen is unknown. No clone much larger than this one lies a single base away; base qualities are absent.

The collaborating institutions used their own protocols to collect whole blood in K2EDTA tubes. Collaborator samples were shipped for TCRbeta analysis as frozen whole blood, isolated PBMCs, or DNA extracted from either sample type. CDR1 is given as SGHTA and CDR2 as FQGNSA, both from the germline V gene. The CDR3, cysteine through phenylalanine, is 13 amino acids long. Here the CDR3 DNA is all that survives: 39 bases in frame from base 1. The TCR sequence derives from a human donor in a cohort sampled during active COVID-19. The V gene is TRBV7-2 and the J gene is TRBJ2-3; the D gene is possibly TRBD2, with 6 bases matching. The sample comprised peripheral blood. The nucleotides read TGTGCAACTAGCTGGGCCGAAACAGATACGCAGTATTTT. It translates as CATSWAETDTQYF. The reference TRBV7-2 and TRBJ2-3 proteins fill in what lies around the CDR3, so the full variable domain reads GAGVSQSPSNKVTEKGKDVELRCDPISGHTALYWYRQSLGQGLEFLIYFQGNSAPDKSGLPSDRFSAERTGGSVSTLTIQRTQQEDSAVYLCATSWAETDTQYFGPGTRLTVL.